This paragraph reports one T cell receptor beta chain. This clone's antigen is unknown. Base qualities are missing; no much larger clone stands one base away. The sample is drawn from a study of OX40 agonist ivuxolimab in advanced cancers. Turning to the overall study: Ivuxolimab, which targeted the costimulatory receptor OX40 (CD134), was an agonistic, fully human IgG2 monoclonal antibody. The point of sequencing TCRbeta in the periphery was to test whether ivuxolimab changed TCR sequence diversity and drove clonal T-cell expansion. Partial responses occurred in three dose-escalation patients, of whom one had hepatocellular carcinoma and two had cutaneous melanoma. Intravenous ivuxolimab was administered to patients every 2 weeks at six dose levels: 0.01, 0.1, 0.3, 1.5, 3 and 10 mg/kg. A male proportion of roughly 85% and a mean age of approximately 61 years, ranging from roughly 23 to 85, were recorded for the dose-escalation cohort. Prior anti-PD-1, anti-PD-L1 or anti-CTLA-4 therapy was permitted, and checkpoint inhibitors had been received by about two fifths of dose-escalation patients. The monotherapy dose-escalation portion (N ≈ 55 patients) of the phase I ivuxolimab trial is reported in the paper. Of the 50 or so patients in dose escalation, about 20 had hepatocellular carcinoma, approximately 15 had melanoma, 9 had renal cell carcinoma and 9 had head and neck cancer. The research as a whole found: The antigen specificity of the clonally expanded peripheral T cells was not determined. In the 0.1-3.0 mg/kg groups, partial responders had among the lowest normalized peripheral clonal expansion, particularly in CD8+ T cells. After ivuxolimab, CD8+ T cells had more expanded clones than CD4+ T cells on average. Low levels of normalized T-cell clonal expansion were also shown by some nonresponding patients. Clonal expansion of both CD4+ and CD8+ blood T cells was observed from baseline to week 6 at doses 0.1 to 3.0 mg/kg.

Patients with autoimmune disease history or receiving systemic immunosuppression were excluded from the trial. Peripheral blood for TCR sequencing was drawn from every dose cohort at baseline, at cycle 4 day 1 and at cycle 7 day 1. The samples were taken from a phase I, first-in-human, multicenter, open-label dose-escalation trial of ivuxolimab. Adults with locally advanced or metastatic head and neck squamous cell, hepatocellular, melanoma or renal cell carcinoma were enrolled in the trial. Before TCR sequencing, CD4+ and CD8+ T cells were separately sorted from peripheral blood. To sequence the TCRbeta CDR3 region, genomic DNA was isolated from the sorted cells. TCRbeta CDR3 regions were sequenced using the immunoSEQ Assay. The table comes from immuneACCESS by way of TCRdb, which keeps in-frame sequences with V and J called. Part of the clones is missing from these tables; in studies checked, under half for an unresolved V gene and the rest for unknown reasons. The sample table lists tens of thousands of clones, roughly 89% of them with a count of one. The ten largest clones represent approximately 0.36% of the sample.

From a lookup of the germline V gene, CDR1 and CDR2 are LGHNA and YSLEER. Germline trimming: 4 bases from V, 7 bases from J; junction bases outside gene matches: 13. Measured from the cysteine to the phenylalanine, the CDR3 is 19 residues long. Just the 57-base CDR3 DNA is kept, in frame starting at base 1. The sample in question was CD4+ or CD8+ T cells sorted from blood, obtained in a trial of the OX40 agonist ivuxolimab. The chain is made from TRBV4-3 and TRBJ2-1; TRBD2 fits 16 bases in the junction. This sequence originates from an adult with an advanced solid tumor such as melanoma, head and neck, liver or kidney cancer. The base sequence is TGCGCCAGCAGCCTCCCGGGACTAGCGGGAGGGGGTGTGTTTAATGAGCAGTTCTTC. Its protein reads: CASSLPGLAGGGVFNEQFF.